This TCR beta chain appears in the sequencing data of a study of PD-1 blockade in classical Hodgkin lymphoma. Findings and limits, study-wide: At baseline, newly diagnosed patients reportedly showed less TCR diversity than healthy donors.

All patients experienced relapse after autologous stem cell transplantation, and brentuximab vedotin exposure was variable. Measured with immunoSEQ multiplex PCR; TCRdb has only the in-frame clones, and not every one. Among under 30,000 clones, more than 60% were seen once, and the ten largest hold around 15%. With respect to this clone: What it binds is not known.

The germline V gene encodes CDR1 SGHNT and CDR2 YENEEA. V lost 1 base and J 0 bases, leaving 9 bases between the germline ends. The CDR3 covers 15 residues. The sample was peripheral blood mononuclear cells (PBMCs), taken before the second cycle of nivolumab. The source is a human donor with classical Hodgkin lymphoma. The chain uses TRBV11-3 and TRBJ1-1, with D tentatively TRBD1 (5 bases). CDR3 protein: CASSLGAGMNTEAFF. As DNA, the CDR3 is TGTGCCAGCAGCTTAGGTGCAGGGATGAACACTGAAGCTTTCTTT.